This T cell receptor beta chain was identified in a study of blood T cell repertoires in COVID-19. Background on the study: Samples representing acute and convalescent COVID-19 were sourced from the United States, Italy and Spain.

This CDR3 is built from 13 residues. V was trimmed by 5 bases and J by 3 bases, leaving 10 bases between them. Germline CDR1 and CDR2: MNHEY and SVGAGI. The method was immunoSEQ multiplex PCR; TCRdb's version includes in-frame clones alone and lacks a portion of them. This table has 250,000 to 300,000 clones, more than 80% appearing once. This receptor was taken from a woman in her 30s with active or convalescent COVID-19. The sample taken for sequencing was peripheral blood. The chain uses TRBV6-5 and TRBJ1-1; no clear D gene. The CDR3 sequence: CASSQNIHTEAFF. Here the CDR3 DNA reads TGTGCCAGCAGTCAAAACATACACACTGAAGCTTTCTTT.